This T cell receptor beta chain was documented in a study of CD8+CD57+ T cells in acquired aplastic anemia. Before being chosen for sequencing, patients had shown CD8+CD57+ cell expansion by flow cytometry. Researchers used genomic DNA as the template to profile TCR beta VDJ and CDR3. Each CDR3 protein gets one entry after TCRdb re-called the reads with MiXCR. This sample has roughly 120,000 distinct CDR3 sequences, with 45% to 60% found just once. The V and J ends lost 3 bases and 3 bases respectively, with 5 bases between them. The CDR3 has 12 amino acids. CDR1 and CDR2 from the germline V gene are SEHNR and FQNEAQ (reference sequence).

This sequence originates from a human donor with aplastic anemia. V usage is TRBV7-9 and J usage is TRBJ1-1; D remains ambiguous. Sequenced sample: sorted CD4+, CD8+, or CD8+CD57+ T cells (not recorded which) from PBMCs. CDR3 amino acids: CASSFGHTEAFF. CDR3 DNA sequence: TGTGCCAGCAGCTTCGGACACACTGAAGCTTTCTTT.